These 4 T cell receptor beta chains share one sample of origin, sequenced in a study of blood T cells in healthy people across ages. Using a J-beta primer mix together with a sample-barcoded 5' primer, a second PCR was run for roughly 7 to 12 cycles. From the 5' RACE reads, TCRdb called clonotypes with MiXCR, one entry per CDR3 protein. This table holds roughly 700,000 distinct CDR3 sequences, about half found once. Sequenced sample: blood. The receptor set was obtained from a woman aged 55-69 years in good health.

This clonotype occurred a few times. The chain is built from TRBV28 and TRBJ2-1; 7 bases align to TRBD2. Losses at the gene ends were 5 bases for V and 9 bases for J; bases not matched to a gene: 10. The germline V gene encodes CDR1 MDHEN and CDR2 SYDVKM. The CDR3 has 14 amino acids. CDR3 in DNA: TGTGCCAGCAGTCTCCCCGCCCTAGCGGCTGAGCAGTTCTTC. This sequence encodes CASSLPALAAEQFF.

This clonotype was seen at least ten times. This chain joins TRBV28 and TRBJ2-7; perhaps TRBD2 as D (5 bases). The V and J ends lost 7 bases and 2 bases respectively, with 15 bases between them. CDR1 and CDR2 (germline): MDHEN, SYDVKM. This CDR3 has 14 amino acids. CDR3 DNA sequence: TGTGCCAGCACCATCAAGGGAGAAACCTACGAGCAGTACTTC. It yields the protein CASTIKGETYEQYF.

This chain uses TRBV7-9 with TRBJ1-2; TRBD1 matches 7 bases. The CDR3 has 16 residues. Germline assignment: CDR1 SEHNR and CDR2 FQNEAQ (reference sequence). Germline trimming cut 4 bases from V and 3 bases from J; bases unmatched to any gene: 11. This CDR3 reads CASSSSRGRPDYGYTF. The CDR3 bases are TGTGCCAGCAGCTCCTCAAGGGGGCGCCCGGACTATGGCTACACCTTC.

This clonotype came up a few times. This rearrangement joins TRBV2 to TRBJ2-3; either TRBD1 or TRBD2 may supply D (5 bases each). Between the trimmed V and J ends, which lost 0 bases and 10 bases, there was a span of 11 bases. Germline lookup yields CDR1 SNHLY and CDR2 FYNNEI. The CDR3 is made up of 13 amino acids. The CDR3 loop reads CASSEALRGAQYF. In DNA, the CDR3 is TGTGCCAGCAGTGAAGCGCTACGGGGCGCGCAGTATTTT.